This T cell receptor (beta chain) was sequenced in a study of regulatory and conventional T cells in RAG deficiency (dated 2017 in TCRdb). Context from the whole study: The study used high-throughput TCR beta sequencing to compare repertoire diversity and composition of Treg, conventional CD4+ and CD8+ T cells between RAG-deficient patients and healthy controls.

Comments on this clone: What this receptor recognizes is not known. No base qualities exist here, and no much larger clone lies one base off it.

CDR3 length: 15 amino acids, cysteine to phenylalanine. The CDR3 DNA has 45 bases and is translated from base 1. V is trimmed back by 1 base and J by 4 bases, and the junction contains 5 bases that no gene match accounts for. The germline V gene supplies CDR1 LGHNA and CDR2 YNFKEQ. Before genomic DNA extraction, conventional CD4+ T cells were purified from blood as CD25-low CD127-high cells. For repertoire analyses, the comparison group consisted of eight healthy control donors. Preparation of the library involved the immunoSEQ multiplex PCR assay. Rearranged TCR beta chain products were amplified from the genomic DNA of sorted T-cell subsets and were then sequenced. In the source study's methods: Shannon entropy and Simpson indices were used to measure the diversity of productive TCR beta rearrangements in each repertoire. Clonal expansion was assessed using the summed frequency of the 100 most abundant productive TCR beta clonotypes among total reads. A self-reactivity index based on amino acid usage at CDR3beta positions 6 and 7 was applied to the TRB repertoires. Two-way ANOVA was used for repertoire analyses, while Student t or Mann-Whitney tests were used for flow cytometric analyses. TCRdb retrieved this table from immuneACCESS and kept in-frame rearrangements only. Not all clones are present; in checked studies, unresolved V genes account for under half, and no reason is known for the remainder. V and J calls and clone size are copied from that table; D and trimming were computed from the DNA. The sample table contains roughly 30,000 clones; only one count was recorded for 95% to 96% of them. Approximately 0.35% of the sample belongs to the ten largest clones.

Points the paper makes about the study in general: Shorter CDR3 lengths were found in all patient T-cell subsets, and >85% Treg-Tconv repertoire overlap at nucleotide and amino acid level was observed in Omenn syndrome patients. Sorted CD25-high CD127-low cells from Omenn syndrome patients may represent peripherally activated cells rather than bona fide Treg cells. For some subjects, some T-cell subset analyses were not performed. Compared with control T-cell subpopulations, RAG-deficient patients had much lower Shannon entropy and higher Simpson indices. In Omenn syndrome and CID/AS patients compared with controls, 75 to 100-fold fewer unique TCR beta sequences were detected from Treg cells, versus around 9.5-fold fewer for other subsets.

This sample also appeared in a second study, on regulatory T cells. The second study reports: The multiplex PCR used 52 forward TRBV primers and 13 reverse TRBJ primers, with assay-based and computational corrections for amplification bias. In patients, repertoires had restricted unique TRB V-J pairs and skewed V and J gene usage, with regulatory T cells showing the most marked changes. The study compared T-cell receptor beta repertoires of sorted regulatory, conventional CD4+ and CD8+ T cells in CD3G-deficient patients with those in healthy controls. Peripheral blood mononuclear cells were isolated by Ficoll density separation. Rearranged TRB loci were amplified from genomic DNA by multiplex PCR within the immunoSEQ assay. TRB amplicons were sequenced on an Illumina HiSeq platform. Custom algorithms error-filtered the raw sequences and aligned the raw sequences to reference gene sequences, after which the immunoSEQ online tools were used for analysis. Frequencies of productive and nonproductive TRB rearrangements were assessed among unique sequences as well as among total sequences. For group comparisons, t tests, Mann-Whitney tests or two-way ANOVA were performed in Prism software.

The sequencing input was CD25- CD4+ T cells sorted from blood. This TCR was recovered from a human donor in good health. In this chain, TRBV4-2 is recombined with TRBJ2-3, with 7 bases aligning to TRBD2. Here is the DNA: TGTGCCAGCAGCCAAGTGGGAGGGAGCTCAGATACGCAGTATTTT. It is translated as CASSQVGGSSDTQYF.